This entry features one T cell receptor (beta chain) sequence. What it recognizes is unknown. This record belongs to a study of response to subunit inactivated influenza vaccine. Study results and limitations: Each seasonal flu vaccination may recruit only limited new T cells, authors suggested.

TCRdb itself ran the RT-PCR reads through MiXCR, one entry per CDR3 protein. The profile shows hundreds of thousands of distinct CDR3 sequences, around 18% of them singletons. Trimming stripped 3 bases from V and 8 bases from J, with 16 bases between. This CDR3 comprises 14 residues. Germline V gene data show CDR1 as LGHNA and CDR2 as YSLEER. This sequence originates from a man aged 45-60 years who received an inactivated influenza vaccine. This sequence joins TRBV4-3 and TRBJ1-1; D might be TRBD1 (6 bases). Sequenced here: PBMCs from blood, sampled around 5 days after vaccination. CDR3 residues: CASSQATGRWEAFF. CDR3 sequence (DNA): TGCGCCAGCAGCCAGGCAACAGGGCGATGGGAAGCTTTCTTT.